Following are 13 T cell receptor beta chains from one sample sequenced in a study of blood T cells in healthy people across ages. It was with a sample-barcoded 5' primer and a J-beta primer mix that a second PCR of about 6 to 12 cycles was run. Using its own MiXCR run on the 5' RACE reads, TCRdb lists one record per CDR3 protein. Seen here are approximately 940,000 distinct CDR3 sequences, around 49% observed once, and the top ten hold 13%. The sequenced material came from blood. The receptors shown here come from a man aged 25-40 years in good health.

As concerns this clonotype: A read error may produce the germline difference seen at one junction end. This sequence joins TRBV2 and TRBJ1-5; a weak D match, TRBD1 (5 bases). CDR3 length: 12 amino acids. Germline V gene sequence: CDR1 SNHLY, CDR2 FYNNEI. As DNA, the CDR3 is TGTGCCAGCAATGAAGGGGCTCAGCCCCAGCATTTT. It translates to CASNEGAQPQHF.

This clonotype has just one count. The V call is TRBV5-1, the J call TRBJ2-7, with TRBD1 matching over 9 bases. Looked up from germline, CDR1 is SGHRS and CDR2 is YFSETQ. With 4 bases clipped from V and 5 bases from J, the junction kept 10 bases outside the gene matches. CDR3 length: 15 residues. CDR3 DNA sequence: TGCGCCAGCAGCCTAGCCGGGACAGGGTTTGACGAGCAGTACTTC. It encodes CASSLAGTGFDEQYF.

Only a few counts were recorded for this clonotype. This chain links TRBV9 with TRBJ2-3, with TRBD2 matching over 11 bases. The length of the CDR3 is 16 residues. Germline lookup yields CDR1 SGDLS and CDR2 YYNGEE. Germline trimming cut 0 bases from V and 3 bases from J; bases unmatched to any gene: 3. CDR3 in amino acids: CASSVERLAGTDTQYF. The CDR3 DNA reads TGTGCCAGCAGCGTAGAAAGACTAGCGGGGACAGATACGCAGTATTTT.

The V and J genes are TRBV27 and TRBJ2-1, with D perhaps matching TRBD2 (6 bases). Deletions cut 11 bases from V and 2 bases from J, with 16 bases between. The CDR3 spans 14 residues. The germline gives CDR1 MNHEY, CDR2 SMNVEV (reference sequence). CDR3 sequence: CASAWAGPYNEQFF. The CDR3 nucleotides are TGTGCCTCCGCCTGGGCGGGACCCTACAATGAGCAGTTCTTC.

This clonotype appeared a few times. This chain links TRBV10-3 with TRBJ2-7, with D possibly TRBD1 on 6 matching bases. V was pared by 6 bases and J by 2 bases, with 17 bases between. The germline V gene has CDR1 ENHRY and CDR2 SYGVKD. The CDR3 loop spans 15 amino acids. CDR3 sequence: CAIRGDTNPTYEQYF. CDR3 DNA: TGTGCCATCAGGGGGGACACCAACCCCACCTACGAGCAGTACTTC.

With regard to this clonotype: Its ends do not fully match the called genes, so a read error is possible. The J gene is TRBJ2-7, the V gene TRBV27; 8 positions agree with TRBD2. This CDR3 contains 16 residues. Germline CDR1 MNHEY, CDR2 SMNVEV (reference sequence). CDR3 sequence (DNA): TGTGCCGGCAGTTTATCGATAAGCGGGGGTTTCTACGAGCAGTACTTC. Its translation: CAGSLSISGGFYEQYF.

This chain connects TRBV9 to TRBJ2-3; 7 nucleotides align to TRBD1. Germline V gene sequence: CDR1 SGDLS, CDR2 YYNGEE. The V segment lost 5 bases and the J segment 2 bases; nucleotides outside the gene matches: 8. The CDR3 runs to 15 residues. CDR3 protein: CASRTRDSNTDTQYF. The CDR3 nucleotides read TGTGCCAGCAGGACAAGGGACAGCAACACAGATACGCAGTATTTT. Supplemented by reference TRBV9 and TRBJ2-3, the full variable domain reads DSGVTQTPKHLITATGQRVTLRCSPRSGDLSVYWYQQSLDQGLQFLIQYYNGEERAKGNILERFSAQQFPDLHSELNLSSLELGDSALYFCASRTRDSNTDTQYFGPGTRLTVL.

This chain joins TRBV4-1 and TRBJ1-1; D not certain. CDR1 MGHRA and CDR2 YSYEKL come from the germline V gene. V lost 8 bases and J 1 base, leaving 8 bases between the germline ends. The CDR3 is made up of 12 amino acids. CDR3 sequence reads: CASGKGNTEAFF. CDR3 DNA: TGCGCCAGCGGAAAGGGGAACACTGAAGCTTTCTTT.

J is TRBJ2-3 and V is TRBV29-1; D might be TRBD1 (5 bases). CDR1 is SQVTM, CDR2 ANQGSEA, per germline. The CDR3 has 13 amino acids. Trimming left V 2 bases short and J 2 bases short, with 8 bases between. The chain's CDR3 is CSVERGITDTQYF. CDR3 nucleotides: TGCAGCGTTGAAAGGGGAATCACAGATACGCAGTATTTT.

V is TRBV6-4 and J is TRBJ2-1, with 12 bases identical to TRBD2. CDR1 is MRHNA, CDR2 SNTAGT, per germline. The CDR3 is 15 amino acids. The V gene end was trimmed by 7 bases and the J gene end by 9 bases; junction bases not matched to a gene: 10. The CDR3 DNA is TGTGCCAGCAAAGCGACTAGCGGGGGTACGGGTGAGCAGTTCTTC. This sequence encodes CASKATSGGTGEQFF.

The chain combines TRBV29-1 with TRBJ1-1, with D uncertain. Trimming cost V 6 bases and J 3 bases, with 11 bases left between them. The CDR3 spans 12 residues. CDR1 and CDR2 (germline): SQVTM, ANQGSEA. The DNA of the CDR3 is TGCAGCGTGCAGCGGGCGGACACTGAAGCTTTCTTT. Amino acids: CSVQRADTEAFF.

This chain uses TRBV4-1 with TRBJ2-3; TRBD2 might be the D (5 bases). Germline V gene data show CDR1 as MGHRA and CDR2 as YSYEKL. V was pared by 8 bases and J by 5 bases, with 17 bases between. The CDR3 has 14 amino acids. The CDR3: CASLLDQTGDTQYF. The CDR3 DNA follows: TGCGCCAGCCTACTAGATCAAACGGGAGATACGCAGTATTTT.

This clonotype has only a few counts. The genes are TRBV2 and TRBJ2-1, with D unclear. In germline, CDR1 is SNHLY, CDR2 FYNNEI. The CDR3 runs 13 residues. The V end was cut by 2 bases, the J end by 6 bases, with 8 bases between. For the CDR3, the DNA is TGTGCCAGCAGTGAAACGACCCCCAATGAGCAGTTCTTC. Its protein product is CASSETTPNEQFF.